This TCR beta chain was captured by sequencing in a study of blood T cell repertoires in COVID-19. Across the study: Sources were T cells, B-cell-depleted T cells, or PBMCs; the material itself was cDNA or gDNA.

Assay: immunoSEQ multiplex PCR; the TCRdb copy retains only in-frame clones and omits some. The data show approximately 250,000 clones, about 88% seen once. Seattle cases were enrolled at active infection and followed longitudinally. Germline CDR1 and CDR2: SNHLY and FYNNEI. The junction had 3 bases not matched to a gene; V was cut back by 4 bases and J by 5 bases. This CDR3 is built from 15 residues. Sequenced sample: peripheral blood. The chain combines TRBV2 with TRBJ2-5, with 14 bases matching TRBD2. This clonotype was sampled from a woman in her seventies with COVID-19, enrolled during active disease. The CDR3 nucleotides read TGTGCCAGCAGTGGAAGACTAGCGGGGGGGGAGACCCAGTACTTC. Protein sequence: CASSGRLAGGETQYF.